These 27 T cell receptor beta chains were all obtained from the same sample, sequenced in a study of cytomegalovirus exposure and HLA in healthy donors. Primers: 60 Vbeta forward and 13 Jbeta reverse. Data came from immunoSEQ multiplex PCR; TCRdb stores just in-frame clones and leaves some out. Here the sample spans about 150,000 clones, 60% to 80% being singletons. Specimen: PBMCs. These receptors came from a male donor in good health and CMV-seronegative.

This clone appeared a single time. This rearrangement joins TRBV19 to TRBJ1-6; 7 bases match TRBD1. This CDR3 comprises 17 residues. With V trimmed by 1 base and J by 7 bases, 10 bases remained unmatched. Germline CDR1 LNHDA, CDR2 SQIVND (reference sequence). This chain's CDR3 is CASSIGTSGQFNSPLHF. The CDR3, as DNA: TGTGCCAGTAGTATAGGTACTTCGGGACAGTTCAATTCACCCCTCCACTTT.

The CDR3 sequence is CAWRSSYGYTF. DNA of the CDR3: TGTGCCTGGAGGAGTAGTTATGGCTACACCTTC. The chain has TRBV30 and TRBJ1-2; D call uncertain. CDR1 GTSNPN and CDR2 SVGIG come from the germline V gene (reference sequence). There are 11 residues in the CDR3. Trimming pared 3 bases from V and 5 bases from J, leaving 7 bases between.

This clone was counted between two and nine times. The chain has TRBV14 and TRBJ1-4; D remains unclear. Germline-derived CDR1 and CDR2 are SGHDN and FVKESK. V gave up 5 bases and J gave up 7 bases, with 20 bases separating them. The CDR3 is 16 amino acids. CDR3 bases: TGTGCCAGCAGCTTAAGGACCCCGGGAAAAGGTGAAAAACTGTTTTTT. Translated: CASSLRTPGKGEKLFF.

This chain connects TRBV6-5 to TRBJ1-2; 9 bases map to TRBD1. After removal of 0 bases from V and 3 bases from J, the junction contained 2 bases not matched to a gene. From germline, CDR1 is MNHEY and CDR2 SVGAGI. This CDR3 has 15 residues. The CDR3 sequence is CASSYSGTGHYGYTF. The CDR3 DNA is TGTGCCAGCAGTTACTCGGGGACAGGGCACTATGGCTACACCTTC.

This clone occurred a few times. This rearrangement joins TRBV19 to TRBJ1-6, with 11 bases lining up with TRBD1. V shed 3 bases and J 7 bases; nucleotides not matched to a gene: 5. Germline V gene data show CDR1 as LNHDA and CDR2 as SQIVND (reference sequence). This CDR3 region has 16 residues. CDR3 sequence reads: CASSIGQGAPNSPLHF. CDR3 DNA sequence: TGTGCCAGTAGTATCGGACAGGGGGCTCCAAATTCACCCCTCCACTTT.

The V call is TRBV4-3, the J call TRBJ2-7, with D tentatively TRBD1 (6 bases). The germline gives CDR1 LGHNA, CDR2 YSLEER. Trimming left V 0 bases short and J 7 bases short, with 7 bases between. This CDR3 region has 12 residues. This chain's CDR3 is CASSQDGTEQYF. CDR3 nucleotides: TGCGCCAGCAGCCAAGATGGGACAGAGCAGTACTTC.

The CDR3 nucleotides are TGTGCCAGCAGCGTATTCGGACAGGGGAGCACAGATACGCAGTATTTT. Encoded protein: CASSVFGQGSTDTQYF. V and J are TRBV9 and TRBJ2-3; 9 bases line up with TRBD1. The length of the CDR3 is 16 residues. V gave up 1 base and J gave up 0 bases; unmatched junction bases: 3. CDR1 is SGDLS, CDR2 YYNGEE, per germline.

The V gene is TRBV15, the J gene TRBJ1-6; D gene ambiguous. V dropped 0 bases and J dropped 8 bases, with 8 bases sitting between them. CDR1 is LNHNV and CDR2 is YYDKDF in the germline V gene (reference sequence). This CDR3 has 14 residues. Here the CDR3 DNA reads TGTGCCACCAGCAGAGAGGGCCGAGATTCACCCCTCCACTTT. Its protein is CATSREGRDSPLHF.

The chain combines TRBV28 with TRBJ2-7; no definite D call. The V gene's germline CDR1 is MDHEN and CDR2 SYDVKM. V was pared by 8 bases and J by 0 bases, with 8 bases between. The CDR3 covers 12 residues. The CDR3 DNA follows: TGTGCCAGCCACGAGAGCTCCTACGAGCAGTACTTC. This codes for CASHESSYEQYF.

The chain recombines TRBV7-8 with TRBJ1-2; possible D gene TRBD1, 5 bases. V was trimmed by 2 bases and J by 0 bases, leaving 13 bases between them. The CDR3 is 16 amino acids. Germline values: CDR1 SGHVS, CDR2 FQNEAQ. The CDR3 protein is CASSLLGRASNYGYTF. The CDR3 nucleotides read TGTGCCAGCAGCTTATTAGGCAGGGCTTCTAACTATGGCTACACCTTC.

The chain links TRBV5-1 to TRBJ2-7; tentative D call: TRBD1 (5 bases). V dropped 4 bases and J dropped 4 bases, with 18 bases sitting between them. The CDR3 sequence is 15 residues long. The germline gives CDR1 SGHRS, CDR2 YFSETQ. This CDR3 is CASSLGARGVYEQYF. The DNA for the CDR3 is TGCGCCAGCAGCCTAGGGGCCCGTGGAGTGTACGAGCAGTACTTC. The full variable domain, its missing parts supplied by reference TRBV5-1 and TRBJ2-7, is KAGVTQTPRYLIKTRGQQVTLSCSPISGHRSVSWYQQTPGQGLQFLFEYFSETQRNKGNFPGRFSGRQFSNSRSEMNVSTLELGDSALYLCASSLGARGVYEQYFGPGTRLTVT.

The chain combines TRBV6-6 with TRBJ1-1, with TRBD1 identical over 8 bases. V lost 5 bases and J lost 11; bases outside the gene matches: 13. The germline CDR1 and CDR2 sequences are MNHNY and SVGAGI (reference sequence). The CDR3 is made up of 14 amino acids. CDR3 sequence (DNA): TGTGCCAGCAGTGAGGACAGGGCCTTATGGGGCGCTTTCTTT. Translation gives CASSEDRALWGAFF.

This sequence joins TRBV2 and TRBJ1-2; 7 positions agree with TRBD1. The V and J ends lost 7 bases and 3 bases, in that order; junction bases with no gene match: 5. CDR3 length: 13 residues. Germline V gene data show CDR1 as SNHLY and CDR2 as FYNNEI. The CDR3 protein is CASTLTGHYGYTF. The CDR3 bases are TGTGCCAGCACGCTGACAGGGCACTATGGCTACACCTTC.

J is TRBJ2-1 and V is TRBV11-2, with D hard to call. The CDR3 spans 15 residues. V was pared by 5 bases and J by 0 bases, with 11 bases between. The germline V gene has CDR1 SGHAT and CDR2 FQNNGV. CDR3 in DNA: TGTGCCAGCAGCCAGGATTACCTCTCCTACAATGAGCAGTTCTTC. Protein sequence: CASSQDYLSYNEQFF.

V gene TRBV5-6 combines with J gene TRBJ2-3; 10 bases map to TRBD2. The V and J ends lost 0 bases and 4 bases, in that order; junction bases with no gene match: 5. The CDR3 contains 16 residues. Germline V gene lookup returns CDR1 SGHDT and CDR2 YYEEEE. This CDR3 reads CASSLAGLAMADTQYF. Written as DNA, the CDR3 is TGTGCCAGCAGCTTGGCGGGACTAGCGATGGCAGATACGCAGTATTTT.

This clone was observed once. The V call is TRBV6-1, the J call TRBJ1-6; possible D gene TRBD1, 6 bases. V was trimmed by 0 bases and J by 9 bases, leaving 15 bases between them. The CDR3 is 16 amino acids. Germline V gene lookup returns CDR1 MNHNS and CDR2 SASEGT. Here the CDR3 reads CASSEAGQGISSPLHF. Written as DNA, the CDR3 is TGTGCCAGCAGTGAAGCGGGCCAGGGGATTAGTTCACCCCTCCACTTT.

The rearrangement joins TRBV7-6 to TRBJ1-1, with no clear D. Germline CDR1 SGHVS, CDR2 FNYEAQ. The ends were cut back, 5 bases at V and 3 bases at J, with 10 bases in the middle. The CDR3 is 13 residues long. The CDR3, as DNA: TGTGCCAGCAGCCCCCTTTCGGACACTGAAGCTTTCTTT. Its translation is CASSPLSDTEAFF.

The chain uses TRBV5-1 and TRBJ1-1; D remains ambiguous. In germline, CDR1 is SGHRS, CDR2 YFSETQ. V was pared by 1 base and J by 3 bases, with 16 bases between. The CDR3 has 16 residues. The DNA for the CDR3 is TGCGCCAGCAGCTTGATCTCGGGGTCGTTGGACACTGAAGCTTTCTTT. Amino acid sequence: CASSLISGSLDTEAFF.

The chain carries TRBV9 and TRBJ1-1; TRBD1 is a possible D gene (6 bases). The CDR3 consists of 14 residues. Deletions cut 6 bases from V and 2 bases from J, with 14 bases between. Germline V gene data show CDR1 as SGDLS and CDR2 as YYNGEE. The CDR3 protein is CASNSQGSNTEAFF. CDR3 DNA sequence: TGTGCCAGCAACTCACAGGGTAGCAACACTGAAGCTTTCTTT. The full variable domain, its missing parts supplied by reference TRBV9 and TRBJ1-1, is DSGVTQTPKHLITATGQRVTLRCSPRSGDLSVYWYQQSLDQGLQFLIQYYNGEERAKGNILERFSAQQFPDLHSELNLSSLELGDSALYFCASNSQGSNTEAFFGQGTRLTVV.

This chain uses TRBV15 with TRBJ2-1; 13 bases are a match to TRBD2. CDR3 length: 16 residues. J lost 6 bases, V lost 3 bases, and 5 bases had no gene match. CDR1 LNHNV and CDR2 YYDKDF come from the germline V gene (reference sequence). CDR3 sequence (DNA): TGTGCCACCAGCAGTCTCGGACTAGCGGGGGTCAATGAGCAGTTCTTC. Protein: CATSSLGLAGVNEQFF.

This clone appeared once. The chain uses TRBV7-8 and TRBJ2-5; 8 bases align to TRBD1. The length of the CDR3 is 14 residues. V was clipped by 5 bases and J by 3 bases; unmatched bases: 5. Germline CDR1 reads SGHVS; CDR2 reads FQNEAQ. CDR3 nucleotides: TGTGCCAGCAGCCCGCCGGACAGGGAAGAGACCCAGTACTTC. It yields the protein CASSPPDREETQYF. Together with reference TRBV7-8 and TRBJ2-5, the CDR3 gives the full variable domain: GAGVSQSPRYKVAKRGQDVALRCDPISGHVSLFWYQQALGQGPEFLTYFQNEAQLDKSGLPSDRFFAERPEGSVSTLKIQRTQQEDSAVYLCASSPPDREETQYFGPGTRLLVL.

The J gene is TRBJ1-2, the V gene TRBV29-1; 7 nucleotides align to TRBD1. The CDR3 sequence is 13 residues long. Germline CDR1 reads SQVTM; CDR2 reads ANQGSEA. Losses at the gene ends were 1 base for V and 4 bases for J; bases not matched to a gene: 3. CDR3 sequence reads: CSVEVTGFYGYTF. CDR3 nucleotides: TGCAGCGTTGAAGTGACAGGGTTCTATGGCTACACCTTC. Drawing the rest from reference TRBV29-1 and TRBJ1-2, the complete variable domain is SAVISQKPSRDICQRGTSLTIQCQVDSQVTMMFWYRQQPGQSLTLIATANQGSEATYESGFVIDKFPISRPNLTFSTLTVSNMSPEDSSIYLCSVEVTGFYGYTFGSGTRLTVV.

J is TRBJ2-1 and V is TRBV7-2; 7 bases are a match to TRBD2. Germline assignment: CDR1 SGHTA and CDR2 FQGNSA. CDR3 length: 14 amino acids. V lost 10 bases and J lost 5; bases outside the gene matches: 11. The CDR3 loop is CATLLARTDNEQFF. For the CDR3, the DNA is TGTGCCACCTTACTAGCGCGGACGGACAATGAGCAGTTCTTC.

V usage is TRBV29-1 and J usage is TRBJ2-7; 14 bases map to TRBD2. Germline CDR1 and CDR2: SQVTM and ANQGSEA. The CDR3 spans 14 residues. Trimming cost V 2 bases and J 4 bases; bases outside gene matches: 1. The CDR3 nucleotides are TGCAGCGTTGAACGACTAGCGGGAGGGTACGAGCAGTACTTC. Residues: CSVERLAGGYEQYF.

A single count supports this clone. V usage is TRBV4-1 and J usage is TRBJ1-1; a possible D gene is TRBD1 (5 bases). CDR3 size: 15 residues. V was pared by 0 bases and J by 2 bases, with 10 bases between. Germline loops: CDR1 MGHRA, CDR2 YSYEKL. DNA for the CDR3: TGCGCCAGCAGCCAAGAGGGAGGGGTTAACACTGAAGCTTTCTTT. This translates into CASSQEGGVNTEAFF.

The chain links TRBV5-4 to TRBJ1-4; 12 bases match TRBD1. The CDR3 sequence is 16 residues long. Germline CDR1 reads SGHNT; CDR2 reads YYREEE (reference sequence). V lost 3 bases and J lost 7; bases outside the gene matches: 7. CDR3 region: CASSSARDRGREKLFF. CDR3 DNA sequence: TGTGCCAGCAGCTCCGCCCGGGACAGGGGGCGTGAAAAACTGTTTTTT.

The chain is built from TRBV9 and TRBJ1-1; D remains unclear. The CDR3 has 13 amino acids. V lost 0 bases to trimming and J lost 8 bases, with 11 bases between them. The germline CDR1 and CDR2 sequences are SGDLS and YYNGEE. The CDR3 DNA sequence: TGTGCCAGCAGCGTAGATTTGTCCAGGGAAGCTTTCTTT. Amino acids: CASSVDLSREAFF.